The source of this TCR beta chain is a study of neurological immune-mediated disorders. Study-wide results and limits: Private repertoires in all groups were suggested, as expanded clones shared no CDR3 amino acid sequences across subjects.

cDNA was made by 5'RACE with 10-nucleotide random UMIs. Per sequencing run, 15-18 subjects together gave over 200 million TCR-beta sequences. MiXCR, applied by TCRdb to the 5' RACE reads, yields one record per CDR3 protein. The sample has 65,000 to 85,000 distinct CDR3 sequences, 5.8% seen once. The time point denotes: longitudinal time-point 2. The unsorted libraries were generated from a total of 2 million PBMCs, which had been stored in RNAlater at -80 C. The table lists this clonotype with many counts. Its matching antigen is unknown. CDR1 and CDR2 (germline): ENHRY, SYGVKD. This CDR3 is built from 14 residues. V gave up 4 bases and J gave up 2 bases; unmatched junction bases: 4.

The TCR originated in an older woman with multiple sclerosis. The chain couples TRBV10-3 to TRBJ2-7; TRBD1 agrees at 8 bases. The specimen sequenced was PBMCs. CDR3 bases: TGTGCCATCAGTGTTGGACAGGGAGCCTACGAGCAGTACTTC. Protein product: CAISVGQGAYEQYF.